A selection of T cell receptor beta chains follows, all from one sample in a study of human T cells and chemical hapten exposure. TCRdb itself ran the RACE reads through MiXCR, one entry per CDR3 protein. The table records about 340,000 distinct CDR3 sequences, under 8% of them present only once. The input for sequencing was whole blood, taken in connection with sensitization to the hapten diphenylcyclopropenone (DPC). The receptors derive from a woman between 18 and 29 years old with alopecia areata. Some clones in this sample may be carry-over from other donors' samples. The CDR3 runs from the conserved cysteine through the conserved F or W. The D gene is left open where the match is weak. Only some rows state a clone size, as once, few, many or a class for expanded clones.

d_gene	len	abundance	v_gene	j_gene	CDR3aa	CDR3nt
-	16	-	TRBV20-1	TRBJ2-2	CSARDFDDNPTGELFF	TGCAGTGCTAGAGATTTTGATGACAATCCCACCGGGGAGCTGTTTTTT
-	15	many	TRBV7-2	TRBJ1-6	CASSLVQLPNSPLHF	TGTGCCAGCAGCTTAGTTCAGCTTCCAAATTCACCCCTCCACTTT
-	16	-	TRBV12-2	TRBJ2-7	CASRLDSGQKGYEQYF	TGTGCAAGTCGCTTAGATTCCGGGCAGAAGGGGTACGAGCAGTACTTC
-	13	many	TRBV5-1	TRBJ1-1	CASSFNPYTEAFF	TGCGCCAGCAGCTTCAACCCCTACACTGAAGCTTTCTTT
TRBD2	17	few	TRBV4-2	TRBJ2-2	CASSQEASGTNTGELFF	TGTGCCAGCAGCCAAGAAGCGAGCGGGACGAACACCGGGGAGCTGTTTTTT
TRBD1	13	-	TRBV4-2	TRBJ1-2	CASSQTGVYGYTF	TGTGCCAGCAGCCAAACAGGGGTCTATGGCTACACCTTC
-	15	few	TRBV11-1	TRBJ2-7	CASRFKPTGYYEQYF	TGTGCCAGCAGATTCAAACCGACAGGTTACTACGAGCAGTACTTC
TRBD2	15	few	TRBV20-1	TRBJ2-1	CSAGLTSGVNNEQFF	TGCAGTGCTGGACTGACTAGCGGGGTCAACAATGAGCAGTTCTTC
TRBD1	14	few	TRBV6-1	TRBJ2-1	CASSEYRGPFEQFF	TGTGCCAGCAGTGAGTACAGGGGGCCTTTTGAGCAGTTCTTC
TRBD2	17	many	TRBV4-3	TRBJ2-7	CASSQEFPPGGAYEQYF	TGCGCCAGCAGCCAAGAGTTCCCCCCCGGGGGGGCCTACGAGCAGTACTTC
-	14	-	TRBV7-9	TRBJ1-6	CASLRDTFNSPLHF	TGTGCCAGCCTTCGGGACACCTTTAATTCACCCCTCCACTTT
TRBD1	14	few	TRBV28	TRBJ1-2	CASSPGQLFYGYTF	TGTGCCAGCAGTCCGGGACAGCTATTTTATGGCTACACCTTC
-	13	few	TRBV29-1	TRBJ1-2	CSVLSPSNYGYTF	TGCAGCGTTCTCTCGCCTTCTAACTATGGCTACACCTTC
TRBD1	15	-	TRBV10-3	TRBJ2-3	CAISEWDRGQDTQYF	TGTGCCATCAGTGAATGGGACAGGGGGCAGGATACGCAGTATTTT
-	16	-	TRBV4-2	TRBJ2-3	CASSQVVASSTDTQYF	TGTGCCAGCAGCCAAGTCGTGGCTTCGAGCACAGATACGCAGTATTTT
-	11	few	TRBV20-1	TRBJ2-7	CSAKREGEQYF	TGCAGTGCTAAAAGAGAAGGAGAGCAGTACTTC
-	16	few	TRBV12-3/TRBV12-4	TRBJ2-1	CASSPQEVKTYNEQFF	TGTGCCAGCAGTCCCCAGGAAGTTAAAACCTACAATGAGCAGTTCTTC
-	12	few	TRBV18	TRBJ2-5	CASSPIEETQYF	TGTGCCAGCTCACCAATCGAAGAGACCCAGTACTTC
-	13	-	TRBV20-1	TRBJ1-1	CSALGTRDTEAFF	TGCAGTGCTCTCGGGACTCGGGACACTGAAGCTTTCTTT
-	19	many	TRBV7-8	TRBJ2-3	CASSLALSYLAPNTDTQYF	TGTGCCAGCAGCTTAGCCCTATCCTACCTAGCGCCAAACACAGATACGCAGTATTTT
-	14	few	TRBV5-4	TRBJ1-1	CASSWEVRDTEAFF	TGTGCCAGCAGCTGGGAGGTCCGCGACACTGAAGCTTTCTTT
-	18	few	TRBV23-1	TRBJ2-1	CASRLPWLEKFSYNEQFF	TGCGCCAGCCGGCTTCCCTGGCTGGAGAAATTCTCCTACAATGAGCAGTTCTTC
TRBD1	14	-	TRBV25-1	TRBJ1-1	CASSGGTGGTEAFF	TGTGCCAGCAGTGGCGGGACAGGGGGTACTGAAGCTTTCTTT
TRBD1	15	few	TRBV6-1	TRBJ2-2	CASTYGTANTGELFF	TGTGCCAGCACCTATGGGACAGCGAACACCGGGGAGCTGTTTTTT
TRBD1	19	few	TRBV7-9	TRBJ1-3	CASSPILGTEVFSGNTIYF	TGTGCCAGCAGCCCCATTTTGGGGACAGAGGTGTTCTCTGGAAACACCATATATTTT
-	14	many	TRBV12-3/TRBV12-4	TRBJ1-1	CASSLSGYIAEAFF	TGTGCCAGCAGTTTATCGGGATATATTGCTGAAGCTTTCTTT
-	11	-	TRBV20-1	TRBJ2-7	CSAGAGDEQYF	TGCAGTGCCGGAGCAGGGGACGAGCAGTACTTC
TRBD1	15	-	TRBV3-1	TRBJ2-3	CASSQSGGNADTQYF	TGTGCCAGCAGCCAGTCAGGGGGCAACGCAGATACGCAGTATTTT
-	15	-	TRBV20-1	TRBJ2-7	CSARADTMGLYEQYF	TGCAGTGCTAGAGCTGACACGATGGGCCTCTACGAGCAGTACTTC
-	14	-	TRBV4-1	TRBJ2-1	CASSQKQAVGEQFF	TGCGCCAGCAGCCAGAAGCAGGCGGTCGGTGAGCAGTTCTTC
-	13	few	TRBV12-3/TRBV12-4	TRBJ2-2	CASSLDSSEELFF	TGTGCCAGCAGTTTAGACTCCTCCGAGGAGCTGTTTTTT
-	15	few	TRBV6-4	TRBJ1-4	CASSDRASRSEKLFF	TGTGCCAGCAGTGACAGGGCCAGCCGCAGTGAAAAACTGTTTTTT
-	16	-	TRBV6-5	TRBJ1-1	CASGRIRGHMNTEAFF	TGTGCCAGCGGTCGCATCAGGGGTCACATGAACACTGAAGCTTTCTTT
-	16	few	TRBV20-1	TRBJ1-3	CSARGSLLESGNTIYF	TGCAGTGCTAGAGGATCCCTCCTAGAGAGTGGAAACACCATATATTTT
TRBD2	18	-	TRBV20-1	TRBJ2-2	CSARGASGGAVNPGELFF	TGCAGTGCTAGGGGAGCTAGCGGGGGGGCAGTAAACCCCGGGGAGCTGTTTTTT
-	15	once	TRBV9	TRBJ2-3	CASSVFGGYTDTQYF	TGTGCCAGCAGCGTATTTGGGGGATACACAGATACGCAGTATTTT